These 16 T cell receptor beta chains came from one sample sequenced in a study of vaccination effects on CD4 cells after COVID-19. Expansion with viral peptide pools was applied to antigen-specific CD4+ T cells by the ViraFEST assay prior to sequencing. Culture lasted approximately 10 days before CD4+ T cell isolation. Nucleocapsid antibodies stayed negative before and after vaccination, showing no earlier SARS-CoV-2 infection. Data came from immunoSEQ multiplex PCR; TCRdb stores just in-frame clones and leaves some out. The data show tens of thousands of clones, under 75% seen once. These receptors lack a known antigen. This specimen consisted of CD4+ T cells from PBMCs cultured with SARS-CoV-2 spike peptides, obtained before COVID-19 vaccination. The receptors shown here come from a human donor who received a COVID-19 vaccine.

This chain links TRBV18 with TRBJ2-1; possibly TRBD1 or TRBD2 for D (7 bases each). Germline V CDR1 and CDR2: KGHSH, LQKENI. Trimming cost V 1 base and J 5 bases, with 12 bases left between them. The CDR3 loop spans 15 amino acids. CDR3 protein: CASSPRQGGDNEQFF. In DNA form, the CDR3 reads TGTGCCAGCTCACCACGTCAGGGGGGGGACAATGAGCAGTTCTTC.

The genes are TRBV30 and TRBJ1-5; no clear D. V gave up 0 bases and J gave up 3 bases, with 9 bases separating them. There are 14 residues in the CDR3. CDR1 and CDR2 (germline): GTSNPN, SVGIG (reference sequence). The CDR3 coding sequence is TGTGCCTGGAGTGTACTGAACAACAATCAGCCCCAGCATTTT. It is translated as CAWSVLNNNQPQHF. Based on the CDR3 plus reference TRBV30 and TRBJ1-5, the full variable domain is SQTIHQWPATLVQPVGSPLSLECTVEGTSNPNLYWYRQAAGRGLQLLFYSVGIGQISSEVPQNLSASRPQDRQFILSSKKLLLSDSGFYLCAWSVLNNNQPQHFGDGTRLSIL.

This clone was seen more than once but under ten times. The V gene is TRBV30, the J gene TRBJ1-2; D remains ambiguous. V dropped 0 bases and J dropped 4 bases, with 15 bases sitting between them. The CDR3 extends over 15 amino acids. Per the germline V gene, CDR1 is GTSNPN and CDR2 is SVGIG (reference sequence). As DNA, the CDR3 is TGTGCCTGGAGTGTACGATTTTCCGTTCCCTATGGCTACACCTTC. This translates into CAWSVRFSVPYGYTF.

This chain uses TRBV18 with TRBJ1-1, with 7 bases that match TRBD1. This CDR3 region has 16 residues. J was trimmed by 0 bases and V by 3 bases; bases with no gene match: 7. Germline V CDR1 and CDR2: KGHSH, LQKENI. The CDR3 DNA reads TGTGCCAGCTCACCCACCGGGACAGTCATGAACACTGAAGCTTTCTTT. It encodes CASSPTGTVMNTEAFF.

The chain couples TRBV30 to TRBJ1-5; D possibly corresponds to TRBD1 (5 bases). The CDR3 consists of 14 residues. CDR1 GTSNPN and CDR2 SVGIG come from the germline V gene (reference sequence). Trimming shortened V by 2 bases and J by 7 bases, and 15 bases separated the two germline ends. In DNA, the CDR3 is TGTGCCTGGAGTTCGATAGGGGCGCGGCAGCCCCAGCATTTT. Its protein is CAWSSIGARQPQHF.

This CDR3 reads CASSLTDTGNTIYF. Written as DNA, the CDR3 is TGTGCCAGCAGCTTGACGGATACTGGAAACACCATATATTTT. This chain links TRBV7-3 with TRBJ1-3; D unclear. Per germline, CDR1 SGHTA and CDR2 FQGTGA. The CDR3 spans 14 residues. Trimming cost V 3 bases and J 2 bases, with 8 bases left between them.

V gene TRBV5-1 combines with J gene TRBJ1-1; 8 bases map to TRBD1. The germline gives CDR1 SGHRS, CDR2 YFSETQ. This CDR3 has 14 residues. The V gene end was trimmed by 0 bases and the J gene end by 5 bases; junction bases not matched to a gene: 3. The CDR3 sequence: CASSLGQGSTEAFF. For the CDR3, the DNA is TGCGCCAGCAGCTTGGGACAGGGGAGTACTGAAGCTTTCTTT.

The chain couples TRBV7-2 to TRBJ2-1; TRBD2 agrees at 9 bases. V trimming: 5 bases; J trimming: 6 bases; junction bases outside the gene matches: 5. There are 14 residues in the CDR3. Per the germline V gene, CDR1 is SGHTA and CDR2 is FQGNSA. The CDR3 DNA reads TGTGCCAGCAGCCCGGCGACTAGCGGCAATGAGCAGTTCTTC. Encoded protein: CASSPATSGNEQFF.

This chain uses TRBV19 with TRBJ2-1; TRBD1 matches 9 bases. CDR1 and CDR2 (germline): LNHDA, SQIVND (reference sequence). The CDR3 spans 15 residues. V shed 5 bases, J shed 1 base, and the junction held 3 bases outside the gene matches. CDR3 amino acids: CASSAGTGSYNEQFF. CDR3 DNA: TGTGCCAGTAGTGCCGGGACAGGGTCCTACAATGAGCAGTTCTTC.

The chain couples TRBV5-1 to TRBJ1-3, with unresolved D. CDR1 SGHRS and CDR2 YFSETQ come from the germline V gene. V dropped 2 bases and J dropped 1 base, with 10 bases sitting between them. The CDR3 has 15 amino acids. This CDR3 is CASSFLPQSGNTIYF. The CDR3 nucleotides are TGCGCCAGCAGCTTCCTCCCTCAGTCTGGAAACACCATATATTTT.

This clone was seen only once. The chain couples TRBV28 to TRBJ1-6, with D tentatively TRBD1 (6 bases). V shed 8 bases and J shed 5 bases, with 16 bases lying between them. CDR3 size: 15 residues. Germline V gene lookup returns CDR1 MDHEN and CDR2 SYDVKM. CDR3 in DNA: TGTGCCAGCCGGCTGCAGGGGAGAAATAATTCACCCCTCCACTTT. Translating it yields CASRLQGRNNSPLHF.

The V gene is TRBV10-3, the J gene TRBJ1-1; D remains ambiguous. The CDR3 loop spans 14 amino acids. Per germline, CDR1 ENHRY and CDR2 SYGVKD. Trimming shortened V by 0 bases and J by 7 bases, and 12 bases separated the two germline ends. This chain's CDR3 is CAISESNSRGEAFF. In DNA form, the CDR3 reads TGTGCCATCAGTGAGTCGAACAGCCGGGGTGAAGCTTTCTTT.

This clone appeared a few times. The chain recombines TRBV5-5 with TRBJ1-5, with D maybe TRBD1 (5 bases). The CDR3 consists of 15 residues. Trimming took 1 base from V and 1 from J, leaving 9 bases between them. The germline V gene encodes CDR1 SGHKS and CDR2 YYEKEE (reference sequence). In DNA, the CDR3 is TGTGCCAGCAGCTTGCGGGGGACCAGCAATCAGCCCCAGCATTTT. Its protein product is CASSLRGTSNQPQHF.

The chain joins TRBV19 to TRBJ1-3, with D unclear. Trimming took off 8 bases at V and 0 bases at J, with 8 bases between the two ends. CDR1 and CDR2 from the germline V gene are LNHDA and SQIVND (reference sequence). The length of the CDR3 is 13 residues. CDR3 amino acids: CASPNGSGNTIYF. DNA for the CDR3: TGTGCCAGTCCGAATGGCTCTGGAAACACCATATATTTT.

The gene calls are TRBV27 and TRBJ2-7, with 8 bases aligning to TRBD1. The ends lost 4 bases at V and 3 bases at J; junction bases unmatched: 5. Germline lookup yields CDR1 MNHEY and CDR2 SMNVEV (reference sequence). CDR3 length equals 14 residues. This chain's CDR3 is CASSSTGTGYEQYF. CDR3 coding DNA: TGTGCCAGCAGTTCCACCGGGACAGGCTACGAGCAGTACTTC.

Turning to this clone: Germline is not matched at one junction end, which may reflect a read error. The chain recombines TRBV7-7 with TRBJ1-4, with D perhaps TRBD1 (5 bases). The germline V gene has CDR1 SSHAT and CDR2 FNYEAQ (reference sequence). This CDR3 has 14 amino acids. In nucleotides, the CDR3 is TGTGCTAGCAGCTGGGGGTTCCGGAATGAAAAACTGTTTTTT. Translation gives CASSWGFRNEKLFF. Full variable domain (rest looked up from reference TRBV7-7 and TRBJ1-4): GAGVSQSPRYKVTKRGQDVTLRCDPISSHATLYWYQQALGQGPEFLTYFNYEAQPDKSGLPSDRFSAERPEGSISTLTIQRTEQRDSAMYRCASSWGFRNEKLFFGSGTQLSVL.